This T cell receptor beta chain was sequenced during a study of T-cell memory formation after mild COVID-19. Comment on this clonotype: Its antigen is unidentified.

Between the trimmed V and J ends, which lost 1 base and 7 bases, there was a span of 10 bases. The length of the CDR3 is 14 residues. The V gene's germline CDR1 is MNHEY and CDR2 SMNVEV (reference sequence). Study findings and constraints: Clones that contracted clustered mainly in CM and EM if CD4+ and in EMRA if CD8+.

Via MiXCR, TCRdb re-called the 5' RACE reads, giving one row per CDR3 protein. In the table there are fewer than 350,000 distinct CDR3 sequences, roughly 8% of which are singletons. The receptor was isolated from a man younger than 30 who had mild COVID-19 (a few samples of this study predate the infection). Cell type and time point are not known. The source material was PBMCs or a T cell subset sorted from them (not recorded which). The J gene is TRBJ2-2, the V gene TRBV27; possible D gene TRBD2, 5 bases. CDR3 DNA sequence: TGTGCCAGCAGTTTATATGAGGGCTTCGGGGAGCTGTTTTTT. Amino acids: CASSLYEGFGELFF.